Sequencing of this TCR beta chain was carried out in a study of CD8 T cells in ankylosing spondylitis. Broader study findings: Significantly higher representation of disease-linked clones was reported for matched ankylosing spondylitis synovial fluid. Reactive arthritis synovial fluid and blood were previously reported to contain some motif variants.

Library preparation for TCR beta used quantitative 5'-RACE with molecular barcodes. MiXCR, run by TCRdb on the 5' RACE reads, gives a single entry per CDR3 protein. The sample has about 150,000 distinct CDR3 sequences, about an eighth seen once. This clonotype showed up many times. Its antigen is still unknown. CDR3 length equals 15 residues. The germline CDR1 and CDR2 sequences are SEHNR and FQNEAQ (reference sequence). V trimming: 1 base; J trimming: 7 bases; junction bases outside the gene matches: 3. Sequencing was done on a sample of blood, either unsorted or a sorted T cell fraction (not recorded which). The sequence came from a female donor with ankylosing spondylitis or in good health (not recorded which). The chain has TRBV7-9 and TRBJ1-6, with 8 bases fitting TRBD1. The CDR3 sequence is CASSLGQGANSPLHF. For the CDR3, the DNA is TGTGCCAGCAGCTTAGGTCAGGGGGCGAATTCACCCCTCCACTTT.